Listed below are T cell receptor beta chains from one sample, sequenced in a study of T cell changes during pregnancy in multiple sclerosis. Profiled with immunoSEQ multiplex PCR; TCRdb holds only in-frame clones, not every one. The data show about 40,000 clones, 70% to 90% seen once. The sequencing used CD4+ T cells from peripheral blood mononuclear cells, collected before pregnancy. The receptor set was obtained from a female donor with multiple sclerosis, enrolled in a pregnancy study. The CDR3 runs from the conserved cysteine through the conserved F or W. D genes are given only for firm matches.

D gene,V gene,J gene,CDR3 protein,CDR3 DNA
NA,TRBV5-5,TRBJ2-2,CASRLGGNTGELFF,TGTGCCAGCAGACTAGGCGGGAACACCGGGGAGCTGTTTTTT
TRBD1,TRBV15,TRBJ2-3,CATSRDRDRWTDTQYF,TGTGCCACCAGCAGAGATCGGGACAGATGGACAGATACGCAGTATTTT
TRBD2,TRBV7-9,TRBJ2-5,CASSLVAGSGETQYF,TGTGCCAGCAGCTTAGTAGCGGGGTCGGGAGAGACCCAGTACTTC
NA,TRBV12-5,TRBJ1-3,CASGTTWERRNSGNTIYF,TGTGCTAGTGGTACCACCTGGGAGAGGCGAAACTCTGGAAACACCATATATTTT
NA,TRBV5-1,TRBJ1-2,CASSFGTFIPYGYTF,TGCGCCAGCAGCTTCGGTACGTTCATTCCCTATGGCTACACCTTC
NA,TRBV10-2,TRBJ2-5,CASAEIEETQYF,TGCGCCAGCGCGGAGATAGAAGAGACCCAGTACTTC
TRBD1,TRBV5-1,TRBJ1-1,CASRFGQGANTEAFF,TGCGCCAGCAGGTTCGGACAGGGGGCGAACACTGAAGCTTTCTTT
TRBD2,TRBV5-1,TRBJ2-1,CASSLEGLARNEQFF,TGCGCCAGCAGCCTGGAGGGACTAGCGAGAAATGAGCAGTTCTTC
NA,TRBV27,TRBJ2-3,CASSLEGSGDTQYF,TGTGCCAGCAGTTTAGAAGGATCAGGAGATACGCAGTATTTT
TRBD2,TRBV5-6,TRBJ2-3,CASSLAGSTDTQYF,TGTGCCAGCAGTTTAGCGGGGAGCACAGATACGCAGTATTTT
TRBD2,TRBV30,TRBJ2-5,CAWMGWRGNQETQYF,TGTGCCTGGATGGGGTGGCGGGGGAACCAAGAGACCCAGTACTTC
NA,TRBV19,TRBJ1-1,CASSIWLPNTEAFF,TGTGCCAGTAGTATTTGGCTCCCGAACACTGAAGCTTTCTTT
TRBD1,TRBV2,TRBJ1-2,CASSGRTGYNGYTF,TGTGCCAGCAGTGGTAGGACAGGCTATAATGGCTACACCTTC
NA,TRBV18,TRBJ2-6,CASSPQISGANVLTF,TGTGCCAGCTCACCTCAGATCTCTGGGGCCAACGTCCTGACTTTC
TRBD1,TRBV29-1,TRBJ1-3,CSVPLGTGDTIYF,TGCAGCGTCCCCTTAGGGACAGGGGACACCATATATTTT
TRBD1,TRBV2,TRBJ1-6,CASSLRRTGGTYNSPLHF,TGTGCCAGCAGCCTTAGACGGACAGGGGGCACCTATAATTCACCCCTCCACTTT
TRBD1,TRBV13,TRBJ2-1,CASSSPQGAPYNEQFF,TGTGCCAGCAGCTCACCACAGGGGGCACCCTACAATGAGCAGTTCTTC
TRBD2,TRBV28,TRBJ2-5,CASSSLAGGGETQYF,TGTGCCAGCAGTTCCCTGGCGGGGGGGGGAGAGACCCAGTACTTC
TRBD1,TRBV7-8,TRBJ2-7,CASSLRDRSYEQYF,TGTGCCAGCAGCTTAAGGGACAGGTCCTACGAGCAGTACTTC
NA,TRBV7-2,TRBJ1-2,CASSLEQGYGYTF,TGTGCCAGCAGCTTAGAACAGGGCTATGGCTACACCTTC
TRBD2,TRBV5-6,TRBJ2-7,CASSWRGSTRQYF,TGTGCCAGCAGCTGGCGGGGGTCTACGAGGCAGTACTTC
NA,TRBV4-3,TRBJ1-4,CASSPHPQGRLHEKLFF,TGCGCCAGCAGCCCTCATCCACAAGGAAGACTTCATGAAAAACTGTTTTTT
TRBD1,TRBV2,TRBJ2-1,CASSPLQGSYNEQFF,TGTGCCAGCAGTCCCTTACAGGGGTCCTACAATGAGCAGTTCTTC
NA,TRBV6-1,TRBJ1-1,CASSATREAFF,TGTGCCAGCAGTGCAACGCGGGAAGCTTTCTTT
NA,TRBV7-6,TRBJ2-1,CASSLQGPDEQFF,TGTGCCAGCAGCCTACAGGGTCCCGATGAGCAGTTCTTC
NA,TRBV4-1,TRBJ2-3,CASSNIKGGMGTDTQYF,TGCGCCAGCAGCAACATAAAGGGGGGGATGGGGACAGATACGCAGTATTTT
NA,TRBV4-1,TRBJ1-2,CASSLLGRGGYTF,TGCGCCAGCAGCCTCTTAGGCCGAGGGGGCTACACCTTC
TRBD1,TRBV5-1,TRBJ2-1,CASSFGDRPNNEQFF,TGCGCCAGCAGCTTCGGGGACAGGCCAAACAATGAGCAGTTCTTC
TRBD1,TRBV9,TRBJ2-2,CASRTGANTGELFF,TGTGCCAGCAGGACAGGGGCGAACACCGGGGAGCTGTTTTTT